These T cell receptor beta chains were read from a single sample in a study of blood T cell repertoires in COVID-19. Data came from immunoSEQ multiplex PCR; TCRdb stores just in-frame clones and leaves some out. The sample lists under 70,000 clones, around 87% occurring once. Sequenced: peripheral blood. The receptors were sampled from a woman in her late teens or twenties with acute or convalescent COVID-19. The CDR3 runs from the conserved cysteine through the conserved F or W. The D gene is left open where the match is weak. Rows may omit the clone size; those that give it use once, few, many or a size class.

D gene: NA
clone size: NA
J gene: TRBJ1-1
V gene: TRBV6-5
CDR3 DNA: TGTGCCAGCAGCCTACATGGAGGGGTTGGGTCTGAAGCTTTCTTT
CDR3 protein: CASSLHGGVGSEAFF

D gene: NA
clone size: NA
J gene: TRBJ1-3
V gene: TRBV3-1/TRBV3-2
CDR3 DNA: TGTGCCAGCAGCCCCACTCGTGGAAACACCATATATTTT
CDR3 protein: CASSPTRGNTIYF

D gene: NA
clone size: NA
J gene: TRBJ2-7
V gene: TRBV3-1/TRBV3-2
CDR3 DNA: TGTGCCAGCAGCACACGGGACTCCTACGAGCAGTACTTC
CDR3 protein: CASSTRDSYEQYF

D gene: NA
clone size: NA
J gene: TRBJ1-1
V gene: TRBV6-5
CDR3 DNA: TGTGCCAGCAGTTACAATCCGGGATCCTACACTGAAGCTTTCTTT
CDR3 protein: CASSYNPGSYTEAFF

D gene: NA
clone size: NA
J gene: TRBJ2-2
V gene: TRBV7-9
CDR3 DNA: TGTGCCAGCAGCTCCGACACCGGGGAGCTGTTTTTT
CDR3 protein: CASSSDTGELFF

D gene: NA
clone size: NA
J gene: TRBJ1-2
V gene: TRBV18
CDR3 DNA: TGTGCCAGCTCACCACCAGACTTGGACAAGACTAACTATGGCTACACCTTC
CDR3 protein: CASSPPDLDKTNYGYTF

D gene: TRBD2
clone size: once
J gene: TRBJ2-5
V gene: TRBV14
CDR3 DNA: TGTGCCAGCAGCCAAGGGACTAGCGGGGGGATTAAAGAGACCCAGTACTTC
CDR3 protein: CASSQGTSGGIKETQYF

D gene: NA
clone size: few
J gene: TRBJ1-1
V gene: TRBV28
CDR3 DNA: TGTGCCAGCAGTTTATTTTCGGGGCAGGGGAAGGCTGAAGCTTTCTTT
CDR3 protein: CASSLFSGQGKAEAFF

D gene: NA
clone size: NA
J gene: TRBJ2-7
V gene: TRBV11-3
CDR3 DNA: TGTGCCAGCAGCTTAGATTCAGGGGACGAGCAGTACTTC
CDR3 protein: CASSLDSGDEQYF

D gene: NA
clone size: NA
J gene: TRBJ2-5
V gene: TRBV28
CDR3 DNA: TGTGCCAGCAGTTATACCGGCCTGCGCGGTGAGACCCAGTACTTC
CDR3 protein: CASSYTGLRGETQYF

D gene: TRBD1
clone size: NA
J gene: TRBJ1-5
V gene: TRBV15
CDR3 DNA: TGTGCCACCAGCTTTCAGACAGGGGATCAACCCCAGCATTTT
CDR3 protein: CATSFQTGDQPQHF

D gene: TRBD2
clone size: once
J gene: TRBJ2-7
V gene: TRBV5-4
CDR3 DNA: TGTGCCAGCAGCTACGGACTAGGAAGGGGTGAGCAGTACTTC
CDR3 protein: CASSYGLGRGEQYF

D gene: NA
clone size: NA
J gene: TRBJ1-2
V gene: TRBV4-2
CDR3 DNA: TGTGCCAGCAGCCCCCCCCTCCGGTACAGGACGGGTTATGGCTACACCTTC
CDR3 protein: CASSPPLRYRTGYGYTF

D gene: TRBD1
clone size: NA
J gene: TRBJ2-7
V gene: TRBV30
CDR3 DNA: TGTGCCTGGAGTGTAGGGACAGACAGCTACGAGCAGTACTTC
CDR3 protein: CAWSVGTDSYEQYF

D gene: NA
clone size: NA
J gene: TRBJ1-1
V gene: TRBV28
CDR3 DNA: TGTGCCAGCAGTTTATTTGACACATCTAGAGGAGGCCCTGAAGCTTTCTTT
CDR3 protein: CASSLFDTSRGGPEAFF

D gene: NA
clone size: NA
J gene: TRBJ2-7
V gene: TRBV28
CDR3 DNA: TGTGCCAGCAGTTTGACAGAGGCTAGCTACGAGCAGTACTTC
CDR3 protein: CASSLTEASYEQYF

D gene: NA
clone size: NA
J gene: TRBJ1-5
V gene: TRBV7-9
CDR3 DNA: TGTGCCAGCAGCTTAGATCACGGAGCAAAACAATTAAATCAGCCCCAGCATTTT
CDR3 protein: CASSLDHGAKQLNQPQHF

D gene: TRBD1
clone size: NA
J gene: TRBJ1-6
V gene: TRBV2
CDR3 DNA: TGTGCCAGCAGCGGACAGGGATCCTTGGTACCCCTCCACTTT
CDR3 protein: CASSGQGSLVPLHF

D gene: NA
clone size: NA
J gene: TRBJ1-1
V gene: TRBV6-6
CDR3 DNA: TGTGCCGGAACCGAAAACAGCGGCACTGAAGCTTTCTTT
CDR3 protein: CAGTENSGTEAFF

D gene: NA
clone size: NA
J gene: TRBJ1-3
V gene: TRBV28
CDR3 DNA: TGTGCCAGTACCGGGGCAGGGGCTGGAAACACCATATATTTT
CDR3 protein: CASTGAGAGNTIYF

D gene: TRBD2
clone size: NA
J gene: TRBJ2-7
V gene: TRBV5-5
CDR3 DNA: TGTGCCAGCAGCCCAGGAGGGAGGGCTCGGTACGAGCAGTACTTC
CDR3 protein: CASSPGGRARYEQYF

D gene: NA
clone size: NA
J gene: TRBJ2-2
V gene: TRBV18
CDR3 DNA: TGTGCCAGCTCACGGACAGTGAACACCGGGGAGCTGTTTTTT
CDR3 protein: CASSRTVNTGELFF

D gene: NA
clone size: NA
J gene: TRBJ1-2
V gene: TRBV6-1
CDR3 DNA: TGTGCCAGCAGTGAAGCGGTGAGGCACTATGGCTACACCTTC
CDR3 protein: CASSEAVRHYGYTF

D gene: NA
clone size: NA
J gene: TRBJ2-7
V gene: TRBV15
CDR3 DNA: TGTGCCACCAGCGTCTCGTTAACAGGGTTGGACGAGCAGTACTTC
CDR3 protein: CATSVSLTGLDEQYF

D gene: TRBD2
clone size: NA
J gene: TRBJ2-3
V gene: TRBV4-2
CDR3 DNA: TGTGCCAGCAGCCCGGGGGGGCTAGCGGGGGCCTACACAGATACGCAGTATTTT
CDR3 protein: CASSPGGLAGAYTDTQYF

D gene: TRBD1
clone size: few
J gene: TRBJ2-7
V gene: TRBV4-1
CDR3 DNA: TGCGCCAGCAGCCAGGGACAGGGCTCAACGAACTACGAGCAGTACTTC
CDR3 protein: CASSQGQGSTNYEQYF

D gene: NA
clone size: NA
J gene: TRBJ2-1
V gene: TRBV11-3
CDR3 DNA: TGTGCCAGCAGGGGGGGTGGTGAGCAGTTCTTC
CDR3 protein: CASRGGGEQFF

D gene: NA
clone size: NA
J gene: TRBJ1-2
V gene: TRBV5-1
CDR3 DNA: TGCGCCAGCAGCTTGGAGGACAGCGCCTATGGCTACACCTTC
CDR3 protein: CASSLEDSAYGYTF

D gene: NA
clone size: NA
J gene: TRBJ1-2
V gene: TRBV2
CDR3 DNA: TGTGCCAGCAGCGAGGACAGCCGCTATGGCTACACCTTC
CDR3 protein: CASSEDSRYGYTF

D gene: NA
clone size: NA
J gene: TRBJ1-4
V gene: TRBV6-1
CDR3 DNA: TGTGCCAGCAGTGAGGCGGGGGCACCTAATGAAAAACTGTTTTTT
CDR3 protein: CASSEAGAPNEKLFF

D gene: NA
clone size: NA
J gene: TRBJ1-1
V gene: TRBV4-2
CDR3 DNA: TGTGCCAGCAGCCAAGTAGGGGGGGAAGAAGCTTTCTTT
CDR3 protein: CASSQVGGEEAFF

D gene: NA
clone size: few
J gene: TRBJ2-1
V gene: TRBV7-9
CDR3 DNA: TGTGCCAGCAGCACCGGCTCCAGGTCCTACAATGAGCAGTTCTTC
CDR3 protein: CASSTGSRSYNEQFF

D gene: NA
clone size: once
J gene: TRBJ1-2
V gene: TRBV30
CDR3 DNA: TGTGCCTGGAGTGTGGACAGCTATGGCTACACCTTC
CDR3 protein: CAWSVDSYGYTF

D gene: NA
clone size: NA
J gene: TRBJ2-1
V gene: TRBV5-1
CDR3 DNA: TGCGCCAGCAGCTTATCTGGCGGGGTTACCTTCTACAATGAGCAGTTCTTC
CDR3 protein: CASSLSGGVTFYNEQFF

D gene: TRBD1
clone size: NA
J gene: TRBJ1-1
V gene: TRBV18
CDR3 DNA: TGTGCCAGCTCACCACCGACAGGGGCGAACACTGAAGCTTTCTTT
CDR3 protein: CASSPPTGANTEAFF

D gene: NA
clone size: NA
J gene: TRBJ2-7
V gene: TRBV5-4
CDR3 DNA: TGTGCCAGCAGCTTGGCATCGAGCGACTCCTACGAGCAGTACTTC
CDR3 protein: CASSLASSDSYEQYF

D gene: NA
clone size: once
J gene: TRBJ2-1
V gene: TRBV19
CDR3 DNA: TGTGCCAGTAGTACCCGGAAGGGGCAGGGATTCTACAATGAGCAGTTCTTC
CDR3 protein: CASSTRKGQGFYNEQFF

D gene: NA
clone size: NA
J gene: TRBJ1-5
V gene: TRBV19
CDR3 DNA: TGTGCCAGTAGCGAAACAGGTTCTGGCAATCAGCCCCAGCATTTT
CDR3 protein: CASSETGSGNQPQHF

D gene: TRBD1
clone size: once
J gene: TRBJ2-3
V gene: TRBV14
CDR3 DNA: TGTGCCAGCAGCCAAGTTGGGACAGGGTCGGCAGCCGATACGCAGTATTTT
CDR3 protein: CASSQVGTGSAADTQYF

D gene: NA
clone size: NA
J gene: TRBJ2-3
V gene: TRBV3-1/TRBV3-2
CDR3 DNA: TGTGCCAGCAGCCGGCCGCCCACAGATACGCAGTATTTT
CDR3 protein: CASSRPPTDTQYF

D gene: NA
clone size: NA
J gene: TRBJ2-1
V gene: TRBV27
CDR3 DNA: TGTGCCAGCAGCAACACCTACAATGAGCAGTTCTTC
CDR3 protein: CASSNTYNEQFF

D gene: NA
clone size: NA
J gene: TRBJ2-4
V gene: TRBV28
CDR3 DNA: TGTGCCAGCAGTTTCGGTATTGACAGCAAAAACATTCAGTACTTC
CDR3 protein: CASSFGIDSKNIQYF

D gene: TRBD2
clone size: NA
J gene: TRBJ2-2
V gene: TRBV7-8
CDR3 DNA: TGTGCCAGCTCCGAGTGGGCTAGCGGGAGGGCCTTACAGACCGGGGAGCTGTTTTTT
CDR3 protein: CASSEWASGRALQTGELFF